These 30 T cell receptor beta chains were all obtained from the same sample, sequenced in a study of T cell responses to AZD1222 COVID-19 vaccine. Only in-frame clones appear in the TCRdb table, and some are missing; sequencing was by immunoSEQ multiplex PCR. In the table there are approximately 160,000 clones, approximately 94% of which are singletons. This material consisted of peripheral blood, taken 28 days after the second AZD1222 dose. These receptors were collected from an adult who received the AZD1222 COVID-19 vaccine.

The gene calls are TRBV18 and TRBJ1-5; D gene ambiguous. The V and J ends lost 8 bases and 4 bases respectively, with 6 bases between them. The germline V gene encodes CDR1 KGHSH and CDR2 LQKENI. The CDR3 runs 11 residues. CDR3 in DNA: TGTGCCAGCGGAGAGAATCAGCCCCAGCATTTT. Translation gives CASGENQPQHF.

This chain joins TRBV30 and TRBJ2-3; D may be TRBD2 (6 bases). The germline gives CDR1 GTSNPN, CDR2 SVGIG (reference sequence). This CDR3 spans 12 amino acids. V was clipped by 7 bases and J by 1 base, with 9 bases between them. The CDR3 region is CALDYRTDTQYF. The CDR3 region has the DNA TGTGCCTTGGACTACCGCACAGATACGCAGTATTTT.

Regarding this clone: The same CDR3 is also encoded by other DNA sequences in this sample. This chain uses TRBV28 with TRBJ2-7; the D is unclear. CDR3 length: 11 amino acids. V was trimmed by 2 bases and J by 3 bases, leaving 2 bases between them. The germline gives CDR1 MDHEN, CDR2 SYDVKM. CDR3 amino acids: CASSLRYEQYF. The CDR3 nucleotides read TGTGCCAGCAGTTTACGCTACGAGCAGTACTTC. The full variable domain, completed using reference TRBV28 and TRBJ2-7, is DVKVTQSSRYLVKRTGEKVFLECVQDMDHENMFWYRQDPGLGLRLIYFSYDVKMKEKGDIPEGYSVSREKKERFSLILESASTNQTSMYLCASSLRYEQYFGPGTRLTVT.

The chain employs TRBV7-2 and TRBJ2-5; 9 positions match TRBD1. J gave up 4 bases and V 5 bases, and 8 bases lay outside the gene matches. Germline V gene data show CDR1 as SGHTA and CDR2 as FQGNSA. The CDR3 contains 15 residues. CDR3 bases: TGTGCCAGCAGCCTCGGACAGGGGTGGCGAGAGACCCAGTACTTC. Its translation: CASSLGQGWRETQYF.

V and J are TRBV28 and TRBJ2-7; D ambiguous. Trimming cost V 3 bases and J 6 bases, with 9 bases left between them. The CDR3 loop spans 12 amino acids. Germline CDR1 is MDHEN and CDR2 is SYDVKM. The CDR3 nucleotides are TGTGCCAGCAGTTTGAGTACTGCCGAGCAGTACTTC. Translation: CASSLSTAEQYF.

The CDR3 reads CAWSDQYEQYF. For the CDR3, the DNA is TGTGCCTGGTCGGACCAGTACGAGCAGTACTTC. V gene TRBV30 combines with J gene TRBJ2-7; D call uncertain. Germline values: CDR1 GTSNPN, CDR2 SVGIG (reference sequence). This CDR3 has 11 residues. V was trimmed by 5 bases and J by 4 bases, leaving 9 bases between them.

The rearrangement links TRBV6-5 to TRBJ2-7; perhaps TRBD1 as D (6 bases). The CDR3 is made up of 15 amino acids. Deletions cut 10 bases from V and 0 bases from J, with 19 bases between. The germline V gene encodes CDR1 MNHEY and CDR2 SVGAGI. CDR3 in amino acids: CATGRGGTSSYEQYF. CDR3 in DNA: TGTGCCACAGGCAGGGGCGGCACGAGCTCCTACGAGCAGTACTTC.

The V gene is TRBV5-6, the J gene TRBJ2-7; D is undetermined. The CDR3 is 11 residues long. Germline values: CDR1 SGHDT, CDR2 YYEEEE. V lost 0 bases and J lost 5, with 3 bases in between. The CDR3 region is CASSLGHEQYF. CDR3 nucleotide sequence: TGTGCCAGCAGCTTGGGACACGAGCAGTACTTC. The entire variable domain, with the rest obtained from reference TRBV5-6 and TRBJ2-7, is as follows: DAGVTQSPTHLIKTRGQQVTLRCSPKSGHDTVSWYQQALGQGPQFIFQYYEEEERQRGNFPDRFSGHQFPNYSSELNVNALLLGDSALYLCASSLGHEQYFGPGTRLTVT.

The chain joins TRBV7-6 to TRBJ2-7; D is perhaps TRBD2 (6 bases). The V end was cut by 4 bases, the J end by 0 bases, with 13 bases between. Germline V lookup: CDR1 SGHVS, CDR2 FNYEAQ. CDR3 size: 15 residues. The CDR3 region has the DNA TGTGCCAGCAGCTCCGGGGAGGAGCCCTCCTACGAGCAGTACTTC. It encodes CASSSGEEPSYEQYF.

V usage is TRBV5-1 and J usage is TRBJ1-2, with D unresolved. The CDR3 totals 18 residues. V lost 3 bases, J lost 6 bases, and 27 bases lay in between. The germline CDR1 and CDR2 sequences are SGHRS and YFSETQ. In DNA form, the CDR3 reads TGCGCCAGCAGCTCATCTCCCTACCCGGGCCCCGGTACGGATGGCTACACCTTC. Translated, it gives CASSSSPYPGPGTDGYTF.

The sample holds one count of this clone. The chain joins TRBV3-1 (or the pseudogene TRBV3-2) to TRBJ2-3, with a possible D match to TRBD1 (5 bases). The germline gives CDR1 LGHDT, CDR2 YNNKEL (reference sequence). The CDR3 has 13 residues. V gave up 2 bases and J gave up 6 bases, with 9 bases separating them. CDR3 nucleotide sequence: TGTGCCAGCAGCCAACAGGGTATTGATACGCAGTATTTT. Translating gives CASSQQGIDTQYF.

The chain carries TRBV5-6 and TRBJ2-7, with 7 bases that match TRBD2. The CDR3 has 14 amino acids. CDR1 and CDR2 (germline): SGHDT, YYEEEE. Trimming cost V 8 bases and J 6 bases; bases outside gene matches: 14. DNA for the CDR3: TGTGCCAGTAAGCAGTGGCAAGCGGGAATCGAGCAGTACTTC. Residues: CASKQWQAGIEQYF.

This clone appeared a single time. The chain employs TRBV19 and TRBJ1-2; D unclear. With 4 bases removed from V and 4 bases from J, the gap between germline ends came to 13 bases. This CDR3 contains 14 residues. Germline V gene sequence: CDR1 LNHDA, CDR2 SQIVND (reference sequence). This chain's CDR3 is CASSTPLESYGYTF. Here the CDR3 DNA reads TGTGCCAGTAGTACCCCATTAGAATCCTATGGCTACACCTTC.

The CDR3 DNA follows: TGTGCCAGCAGCCAGGACTTTCAACGGGTCGGTGAGCAGTTCTTC. Its translation: CASSQDFQRVGEQFF. The genes are TRBV11-2 and TRBJ2-1; tentatively, D is TRBD2 (5 bases). Trimming removed 5 bases from V and 9 bases from J, with 20 bases in between. The germline V gene encodes CDR1 SGHAT and CDR2 FQNNGV. The CDR3 contains 15 residues.

This sequence joins TRBV1 and TRBJ2-1; the table assigns TRBD2, which was not confirmed against the DNA. TRBV1 is described as a pseudogene. The CDR3 is made up of 14 amino acids. CDR3 in amino acids: CTSSGTSGLNEQFF. In nucleotides, the CDR3 is TGCACCAGCAGTGGGACTAGCGGCCTCAATGAGCAGTTCTTC.

V and J are TRBV18 and TRBJ2-1; 8 nucleotides match TRBD2. The CDR3 spans 15 residues. The junction had 3 bases not matched to a gene; V was cut back by 0 bases and J by 5 bases. CDR1 KGHSH and CDR2 LQKENI come from the germline V gene. For the CDR3, the DNA is TGTGCCAGCTCACCACCTAGCGGGACCGACAATGAGCAGTTCTTC. Translated, it gives CASSPPSGTDNEQFF.

The rearrangement uses TRBV2 and TRBJ2-7; D unclear. V dropped 2 bases and J dropped 4 bases, with 12 bases sitting between them. This CDR3 region has 14 residues. The germline gives CDR1 SNHLY, CDR2 FYNNEI. The chain's CDR3 is CASSERGLGYEQYF. The DNA for the CDR3 is TGTGCCAGCAGTGAAAGAGGCCTGGGTTACGAGCAGTACTTC. Full variable domain (remainder filled in from reference TRBV2 and TRBJ2-7): EPEVTQTPSHQVTQMGQEVILRCVPISNHLYFYWYRQILGQKVEFLVSFYNNEISEKSEIFDDQFSVERPDGSNFTLKIRSTKLEDSAMYFCASSERGLGYEQYFGPGTRLTVT.

V is TRBV7-2 and J is TRBJ2-1; weak D call: TRBD1 (5 bases). The CDR3 length is 15 residues. V lost 1 base to trimming and J lost 0 bases, with 7 bases between them. The germline V gene encodes CDR1 SGHTA and CDR2 FQGNSA. CDR3 sequence: CASSLEGDSYNEQFF. The CDR3 nucleotides read TGTGCCAGCAGCTTAGAAGGGGACTCCTACAATGAGCAGTTCTTC.

The rearrangement uses TRBV27 and TRBJ1-2; TRBD1 matches at 8 bases. J gave up 6 bases and V 6 bases, and 15 bases lay outside the gene matches. This CDR3 contains 16 residues. Germline CDR1 is MNHEY and CDR2 is SMNVEV (reference sequence). CDR3 amino acids: CASSPWAQGANHGYTF. The CDR3 DNA sequence: TGTGCCAGCAGCCCCTGGGCGCAGGGGGCAAACCATGGCTACACCTTC.

The genes are TRBV5-4 and TRBJ2-6; 15 bases match TRBD2. The CDR3 spans 18 residues. J gave up 4 bases and V 3 bases, and 5 bases lay outside the gene matches. Germline loops: CDR1 SGHNT, CDR2 YYREEE (reference sequence). The CDR3 coding sequence is TGTGCCAGCAGCTGGGGACTAGCGGGAGGAAGAGGGGCCAACGTCCTGACTTTC. Translation gives CASSWGLAGGRGANVLTF.

V gene TRBV29-1 combines with J gene TRBJ2-5; D unclear. V was clipped by 5 bases and J by 2 bases, with 9 bases between them. Germline lookup yields CDR1 SQVTM and CDR2 ANQGSEA. The CDR3 runs to 12 residues. The CDR3 spells CSVTRYQETQYF. For the CDR3, the DNA is TGCAGCGTTACGCGGTATCAAGAGACCCAGTACTTC.

V is TRBV10-3 and J is TRBJ2-7; D is perhaps TRBD2 (6 bases). Germline loops: CDR1 ENHRY, CDR2 SYGVKD. This CDR3 spans 14 amino acids. Trimming removed 0 bases at V and 9 bases at J, with 15 bases between. The DNA of the CDR3 is TGTGCCATCAGTGAGTCGGGGGGTACCCAAGGGCAGTACTTC. Translated, it gives CAISESGGTQGQYF.

The chain is built from TRBV6-5 and TRBJ1-4; 9 bases fit TRBD1. Trimming cost V 6 bases and J 10 bases; bases outside gene matches: 9. The CDR3 has 14 residues. Germline-derived CDR1 and CDR2 are MNHEY and SVGAGI. The CDR3 region is CASSQQGAEGKLFF. The CDR3 DNA follows: TGTGCCAGCAGCCAACAGGGGGCGGAGGGAAAACTGTTTTTT.

This sequence joins TRBV7-9 and TRBJ1-2; D call uncertain. Per germline, CDR1 SEHNR and CDR2 FQNEAQ (reference sequence). The V end lost 1 base, the J end lost 3 bases, and 6 bases lay between the germline ends. This CDR3 contains 13 residues. CDR3 sequence (DNA): TGTGCCAGCAGCTTAGGACTCGACTATGGCTACACCTTC. It encodes CASSLGLDYGYTF.

V and J are TRBV4-3 and TRBJ1-5; 9 nucleotides agree with TRBD1. Trimming took 3 bases from V and 1 from J; bases not matched to a gene: 1. The germline V gene encodes CDR1 LGHNA and CDR2 YSLEER. CDR3 size: 15 residues. CDR3 amino acids: CASSQGQGSNQPQHF. DNA for the CDR3: TGCGCCAGCAGCCAGGGACAGGGAAGCAATCAGCCCCAGCATTTT.

The chain uses TRBV3-1 (or the pseudogene TRBV3-2) and TRBJ1-5; TRBD1 matches at 9 bases. The germline CDR1 and CDR2 sequences are LGHDT and YNNKEL (reference sequence). This CDR3 region has 15 residues. V lost 0 bases and J lost 6; bases outside the gene matches: 3. DNA for the CDR3: TGTGCCAGCAGCCAAGATACAGGGGGCTTTCAGCCCCAGCATTTT. Translated, it gives CASSQDTGGFQPQHF.

This clone was recorded once. The rearrangement links TRBV11-2 to TRBJ2-7; a possible D gene is TRBD2 (6 bases). The CDR3 length is 13 residues. With 1 base removed from V and 4 bases from J, the gap between germline ends came to 8 bases. Germline V gene lookup returns CDR1 SGHAT and CDR2 FQNNGV. The CDR3 coding sequence is TGTGCCAGCAGCTTAGGCGGGATGTACGAGCAGTACTTC. As protein: CASSLGGMYEQYF.

The chain links TRBV5-1 to TRBJ2-2; weak D call: TRBD2 (6 bases). The CDR3 contains 15 residues. CDR1 SGHRS and CDR2 YFSETQ come from the germline V gene. The V and J ends lost 2 bases and 0 bases respectively, with 8 bases between them. Here the CDR3 reads CASSFAGPNTGELFF. The CDR3 DNA reads TGCGCCAGCAGCTTTGCGGGACCGAACACCGGGGAGCTGTTTTTT.

This sequence joins TRBV6-2 or TRBV6-3 and TRBJ2-7; D possibly corresponds to TRBD2 (5 bases). Per germline, CDR1 MNHEY and CDR2 SVGEGT. Trimming removed 5 bases from V and 2 bases from J, with 13 bases in between. This CDR3 has 14 residues. In DNA, the CDR3 is TGTGCCAGCAGTGTCCCCCCCGGGACCTACGAGCAGTACTTC. It yields the protein CASSVPPGTYEQYF.

This sequence joins TRBV11-3 and TRBJ2-1; D not certain. The V gene's germline CDR1 is SGHNT and CDR2 YENEEA. Between the trimmed V and J ends, which lost 7 bases and 6 bases, there was a span of 13 bases. There are 13 residues in the CDR3. The CDR3 DNA sequence: TGTGCCAGCAAGATATCCGGGTCCAATGAGCAGTTCTTC. Its translation is CASKISGSNEQFF. Full variable domain (outside the CDR3, taken from reference TRBV11-3 and TRBJ2-1): EAGVVQSPRYKIIEKKQPVAFWCNPISGHNTLYWYLQNLGQGPELLIRYENEEAVDDSQLPKDRFSAERLKGVDSTLKIQPAELGDSAVYLCASKISGSNEQFFGPGTRLTVL.